These T cell receptor beta chains were read from a single sample in a study of blood T cell repertoires in COVID-19. Generated by immunoSEQ multiplex PCR, the TCRdb table keeps only in-frame clones and is missing some. The top ten clones hold under 50% of a sample with more than 60,000 clones, nearly 85% of them seen once. Sequencing was carried out using peripheral blood. Receptors were obtained from a human donor in a cohort sampled during active COVID-19. The CDR3 runs from the conserved cysteine through the conserved F or W. Each record gives: V gene, J gene, CDR3 length, D gene, CDR3 DNA, CDR3 protein. The D gene is left open where the match is weak.

TRBV7-9,TRBJ2-3,15,.,TGTGCCAGCAGCTTAGCGCGGCAGCCCTTGGATACGCAGTATTTT,CASSLARQPLDTQYF
TRBV4-1,TRBJ2-5,16,TRBD2,TGCGCCAGCAGCCTGGGACTAGCGGGGGGACGAGAGACCCAGTACTTC,CASSLGLAGGRETQYF
TRBV7-9,TRBJ2-1,15,TRBD2,TGTGCCAGCAGCCCCGGGACTAGCGGGGCGAATGAGCAGTTCTTC,CASSPGTSGANEQFF
TRBV24-1,TRBJ1-5,15,TRBD1,TGTGCCACCAGTGACTGGGACAGTGACAATCAGCCCCAGCATTTT,CATSDWDSDNQPQHF
TRBV5-1,TRBJ2-5,14,.,TGCGCCAGCAGCTTGGCGGCAGGGCTCGAGACCCAGTACTTC,CASSLAAGLETQYF
TRBV5-5,TRBJ1-1,13,.,TGTGCCAGCAGCTTTGGGGGCGAGAATGAAGCTTTCTTT,CASSFGGENEAFF
TRBV28,TRBJ1-2,16,.,TGTGCCAGCAGTGCTCTTACAGAGTTTACTAACTATGGCTACACCTTC,CASSALTEFTNYGYTF
TRBV18,TRBJ2-2,16,.,TGTGCCAGCTCACCCGCGGGGCCTCTGAACACCGGGGAGCTGTTTTTT,CASSPAGPLNTGELFF
TRBV19,TRBJ1-2,19,TRBD1,TGTGCCAGTAGTATCCCCCCGGGACAGGGGATCCCATCCAACTATGGCTACACCTTC,CASSIPPGQGIPSNYGYTF
TRBV12-3/TRBV12-4,TRBJ1-2,11,.,TGTGCCAGCAGTTCCCCTCAGGCTACTGGCTTC,CASSSPQATGF